Below are 16 T cell receptor beta chains sequenced from a single sample in a study of OX40 agonist ivuxolimab in advanced cancers. Profiled with immunoSEQ multiplex PCR; TCRdb holds only in-frame clones, not every one. The profile covers approximately 47,000 clones, with around nine tenths appearing a single time and about 7.8% taken by the ten largest. Sequencing was performed on CD4+ or CD8+ T cells sorted from blood, taken in a trial of the OX40 agonist ivuxolimab. Receptors were obtained from an adult with an advanced solid tumor such as melanoma, head and neck, liver or kidney cancer.

CDR3 in amino acids: CASSRGETQYF. The CDR3 region has the DNA TGCGCCAGCAGCCGAGGGGAGACCCAGTACTTC. The genes are TRBV10-1 and TRBJ2-5; weak D call: TRBD2 (5 bases). This CDR3 contains 11 residues. Looked up from germline, CDR1 is WNHNN and CDR2 is SYGVQD (reference sequence). The V and J ends lost 6 bases and 5 bases respectively, with 7 bases between them.

The V call is TRBV12-1, the J call TRBJ2-1. TRBV12-1 is given as a pseudogene. There are 10 residues in the CDR3. CDR3 nucleotide sequence: TGTGCCAGCAGCCTAGGGGAGCAGTTCTTC. This encodes CASSLGEQFF.

This clone came up once. The DNA for the CDR3 is TGCGCCAGCAGCCTTGGTAGCGGCGCCTACGAGCAGTACTTC. This translates into CASSLGSGAYEQYF. The chain carries TRBV5-1 and TRBJ2-7; D is possibly TRBD2 (6 bases). The CDR3 is made up of 14 amino acids. Germline V gives CDR1 SGHRS, CDR2 YFSETQ. The V end was cut by 4 bases, the J end by 2 bases, with 13 bases between. The full variable domain, completed using reference TRBV5-1 and TRBJ2-7, is KAGVTQTPRYLIKTRGQQVTLSCSPISGHRSVSWYQQTPGQGLQFLFEYFSETQRNKGNFPGRFSGRQFSNSRSEMNVSTLELGDSALYLCASSLGSGAYEQYFGPGTRLTVT.

Only one count was recorded for this clone. The chain has TRBV18 and TRBJ2-7; D gene ambiguous. Germline CDR1 and CDR2: KGHSH and LQKENI. This CDR3 is 11 amino acids long. Trimming removed 6 bases from V and 6 bases from J, with 9 bases in between. CDR3 loop: CASSLSGEQYF. CDR3 coding DNA: TGTGCCAGCTCGCTTAGTGGCGAGCAGTACTTC. The variable domain in full, with the rest retrieved from reference TRBV18 and TRBJ2-7, is NAGVMQNPRHLVRRRGQEARLRCSPMKGHSHVYWYRQLPEEGLKFMVYLQKENIIDESGMPKERFSAEFPKEGPSILRIQQVVRGDSAAYFCASSLSGEQYFGPGTRLTVT.

This chain connects TRBV5-1 to TRBJ2-5, with D possibly matching TRBD1 (5 bases). CDR1 SGHRS and CDR2 YFSETQ come from the germline V gene. The germline V and J ends were trimmed by 4 bases and 5 bases, with 21 bases remaining between them. There are 16 residues in the CDR3. Here the CDR3 reads CASSLRLDTAGETQYF. In DNA form, the CDR3 reads TGCGCCAGCAGCCTAAGATTGGACACGGCAGGCGAGACCCAGTACTTC.

The rearrangement uses TRBV6-5 and TRBJ2-1; 8 bases line up with TRBD2. The CDR3 contains 16 residues. The germline V gene has CDR1 MNHEY and CDR2 SVGAGI. V dropped 0 bases and J dropped 4; count of bases not matched to a gene: 5. CDR3 region: CASSYSAGATYNEQFF. The CDR3 nucleotides are TGTGCCAGCAGTTACTCAGCGGGGGCGACTTACAATGAGCAGTTCTTC.

The rearrangement uses TRBV30 and TRBJ1-5; D ambiguous. The CDR3 is 13 amino acids. Germline CDR1 reads GTSNPN; CDR2 reads SVGIG (reference sequence). The V gene lost 2 bases and the J gene lost 5 bases, with 10 bases spanning the gap. CDR3 amino acids: CAWSLLRDQPQHF. The CDR3, as DNA: TGTGCCTGGAGTCTCCTCCGTGATCAGCCCCAGCATTTT.

The chain employs TRBV6-1 and TRBJ2-7, with TRBD2 matching 8 bases. V was pared by 2 bases and J by 2 bases, with 2 bases of the junction left unmatched. Per germline, CDR1 MNHNS and CDR2 SASEGT. This CDR3 has 14 amino acids. The CDR3 reads CASSETSGPYEQYF. Written as DNA, the CDR3 is TGTGCCAGCAGTGAAACTAGCGGCCCCTACGAGCAGTACTTC.

This chain links TRBV6-5 with TRBJ2-1; no reliable D call. The CDR3 contains 11 residues. V was cut by 4 bases and J by 4 bases, with 2 bases left in between. Germline V gives CDR1 MNHEY, CDR2 SVGAGI. The CDR3 region is CASSLYNEQFF. CDR3 nucleotide sequence: TGTGCCAGCAGTTTATACAATGAGCAGTTCTTC.

This clone came up a few times. V usage is TRBV7-2 and J usage is TRBJ1-2; 7 bases map to TRBD1. J was trimmed by 8 bases and V by 6 bases; bases with no gene match: 6. The CDR3 sequence is 12 residues long. The germline V gene encodes CDR1 SGHTA and CDR2 FQGNSA. The DNA for the CDR3 is TGTGCCAGCAGAACCGCAGGGGGAGGCTACACCTTC. Translated, it gives CASRTAGGGYTF.

The chain employs TRBV5-1 and TRBJ1-2, with TRBD1 identical over 8 bases. The CDR3 runs 14 residues. The trim removed 4 bases at V and 6 bases at J, leaving 8 bases unmatched. Germline CDR1 reads SGHRS; CDR2 reads YFSETQ. DNA for the CDR3: TGCGCCAGCAGCATCCGGACAGGGAAAAATGGCTACACCTTC. It codes for CASSIRTGKNGYTF.

The chain joins TRBV30 to TRBJ1-1; D might be TRBD1 (5 bases). The germline V gene encodes CDR1 GTSNPN and CDR2 SVGIG (reference sequence). The CDR3 loop spans 13 amino acids. V was trimmed by 0 bases and J by 5 bases, leaving 10 bases between them. CDR3 DNA: TGTGCCTGGAGTGTAGAGGGGAAAACTGAAGCTTTCTTT. Its protein is CAWSVEGKTEAFF.

The J gene is TRBJ2-2, the V gene TRBV4-1; 9 bases line up with TRBD2. The CDR3 is 19 residues long. Germline CDR1 MGHRA, CDR2 YSYEKL. V was clipped by 0 bases and J by 2 bases; unmatched bases: 10. DNA for the CDR3: TGCGCCAGCAGCCAAGATTGGAGGCTAGCGGGAATAAACACCGGGGAGCTGTTTTTT. Protein sequence: CASSQDWRLAGINTGELFF.

This clone occurred a few times. J is TRBJ1-2 and V is TRBV18; TRBD1 agrees at 9 bases. CDR1 is KGHSH and CDR2 is LQKENI in the germline V gene. CDR3 length: 15 amino acids. The V segment lost 6 bases and the J segment 3 bases; nucleotides outside the gene matches: 8. CDR3: CASSPTGGTDYGYTF. In DNA form, the CDR3 reads TGTGCCAGCTCCCCTACAGGGGGCACGGACTATGGCTACACCTTC.

The chain uses TRBV5-1 and TRBJ2-1, with 9 bases matching TRBD2. With 4 bases clipped from V and 4 bases from J, the junction kept 9 bases outside the gene matches. Germline V gives CDR1 SGHRS, CDR2 YFSETQ. This CDR3 is 16 amino acids long. Here the CDR3 DNA reads TGCGCCAGCAGCGGAATAGCGGGAGTTACTTACAATGAGCAGTTCTTC. Protein product: CASSGIAGVTYNEQFF.

The rearrangement joins TRBV11-2 to TRBJ2-7; D unclear. The CDR3 consists of 13 residues. CDR1 and CDR2 (germline): SGHAT, FQNNGV. V was shortened by 1 base and J by 6 bases, with 10 bases between the two germline ends. CDR3 DNA: TGTGCCAGCAGCTTAGTGGCCAAAACCGAGCAGTACTTC. This gives the protein CASSLVAKTEQYF.